The rows below give T cell receptor beta chains drawn from one sample of a study of identical twins. TCRdb used MiXCR to reprocess the 5' RACE reads, holding one entry per CDR3 protein. The table has around 500,000 distinct CDR3 sequences, 12% to 15% seen once. These sequences were also reported in another study, on yellow fever vaccine responses in identical twins.

The sequenced material came from CD4+ T cells sorted from blood. The receptors derive from a woman younger than 35 in good health. Both conserved end residues are part of each CDR3. Each record gives: D gene, J gene, V gene, clone size, CDR3 protein, CDR3 DNA. D genes are given only for firm matches. The size of a clone is reported for some rows only, either as once, few or many, or as a class for expanded clones.

d_gene: TRBD1; j_gene: TRBJ2-7; v_gene: TRBV4-2; abundance: NA; CDR3aa: CASSSSNRGTYEQYF; CDR3nt: TGTGCCAGCAGCTCATCGAACAGGGGTACCTACGAGCAGTACTTC
d_gene: NA; j_gene: TRBJ1-1; v_gene: TRBV28; abundance: few; CDR3aa: CASSLIDEAFF; CDR3nt: TGTGCCAGCTCGCTTATTGATGAAGCTTTCTTT
d_gene: TRBD1; j_gene: TRBJ2-1; v_gene: TRBV7-8; abundance: few; CDR3aa: CASSSLDREEFF; CDR3nt: TGTGCCAGCAGCTCCTTGGACAGGGAGGAGTTCTTC
d_gene: NA; j_gene: TRBJ2-7; v_gene: TRBV12-3/TRBV12-4; abundance: NA; CDR3aa: CASSHAGSLYEQYF; CDR3nt: TGTGCCAGCAGCCACGCGGGGTCCCTCTACGAGCAGTACTTC
d_gene: NA; j_gene: TRBJ1-4; v_gene: TRBV7-9; abundance: few; CDR3aa: CASSLGRAREKLFF; CDR3nt: TGTGCCAGCAGCTTGGGCAGGGCTCGGGAAAAACTGTTTTTT
d_gene: TRBD1; j_gene: TRBJ2-7; v_gene: TRBV28; abundance: few; CDR3aa: CASSALWDREGEQYF; CDR3nt: TGTGCCAGCTCTGCACTCTGGGACAGGGAAGGCGAGCAGTACTTC
d_gene: TRBD1; j_gene: TRBJ1-1; v_gene: TRBV6-1; abundance: few; CDR3aa: CASSDPGQGALTEAFF; CDR3nt: TGTGCCAGCAGTGACCCGGGACAGGGGGCATTGACTGAAGCTTTCTTT
d_gene: TRBD2; j_gene: TRBJ2-3; v_gene: TRBV7-3; abundance: NA; CDR3aa: CASSSQAGRTDTQYF; CDR3nt: TGTGCCAGCAGCTCTCAAGCGGGACGCACAGATACGCAGTATTTT
d_gene: NA; j_gene: TRBJ2-7; v_gene: TRBV5-1; abundance: many; CDR3aa: CASSLEGRIGYEQYF; CDR3nt: TGCGCCAGCAGCTTGGAGGGGCGCATAGGGTACGAGCAGTACTTC
d_gene: TRBD1; j_gene: TRBJ2-3; v_gene: TRBV28; abundance: NA; CDR3aa: CASSAHRQGATGTDTQYF; CDR3nt: TGTGCCAGCAGTGCACATAGACAGGGGGCGACGGGCACAGATACGCAGTATTTT
d_gene: TRBD1; j_gene: TRBJ2-3; v_gene: TRBV10-3; abundance: NA; CDR3aa: CAISVEGQGPDTQYF; CDR3nt: TGTGCCATCAGTGTTGAGGGACAGGGTCCAGATACGCAGTATTTT
d_gene: NA; j_gene: TRBJ2-3; v_gene: TRBV4-2; abundance: many; CDR3aa: CASSQVSGSTDTQYF; CDR3nt: TGTGCCAGCAGCCAAGTTTCCGGAAGCACAGATACGCAGTATTTT
d_gene: NA; j_gene: TRBJ2-7; v_gene: TRBV18; abundance: NA; CDR3aa: CASSPLDKSSEQYF; CDR3nt: TGTGCCAGCTCACCACTGGACAAATCGTCCGAGCAGTACTTC
d_gene: TRBD1; j_gene: TRBJ2-7; v_gene: TRBV7-4; abundance: few; CDR3aa: CASSFGQATSYEQYF; CDR3nt: TGTGCCAGCAGCTTCGGACAGGCGACTTCCTACGAGCAGTACTTC